The rows below give T cell receptor beta chains drawn from one sample of a study of human T cells and chemical hapten exposure. TCRdb processed the RACE reads anew with MiXCR; each CDR3 protein has one entry. The sample yields 50,000 to 80,000 distinct CDR3 sequences, approximately 10% seen once. Sequenced here: whole blood, sampled in connection with sensitization to the hapten diphenylcyclopropenone (DPC). These receptors were taken from a woman younger than 45 with alopecia areata. Some clones in this sample may be carry-over from other donors' samples. Both conserved end residues are part of each CDR3. D genes are given only for firm matches. Clone size is stated in some rows and not others, as once, few, many or a class when expanded.

abundance | v_gene | len | d_gene | CDR3aa
- | TRBV4-3 | 16 | - | CASSQGPAGRGEKLFF
- | TRBV20-1 | 15 | - | CSALSFRLGADTQYF
many | TRBV30 | 12 | - | CAWSRGSGEQYF
many | TRBV30 | 14 | TRBD1 | CAWRPTGDYEKLFF
- | TRBV6-2/TRBV6-3 | 17 | TRBD1 | CASSSLSGQGTKNIQYF
few | TRBV9 | 16 | TRBD2 | CASSVGSSGGYNEQFF
- | TRBV29-1 | 12 | TRBD1 | CSAGTGRTEAFF
many | TRBV5-1 | 13 | - | CASSLRENTEAFF
many | TRBV2 | 16 | TRBD2 | CASRGTSGGAPETQYF
many | TRBV6-2/TRBV6-3 | 16 | - | CASSRVPFSGANVLTF
many | TRBV2 | 13 | - | CASGGSGANVLTF
many | TRBV7-9 | 15 | TRBD1 | CASSTSGTGGYEQYF
few | TRBV7-9 | 12 | - | CASSFTPRGYTF
few | TRBV28 | 12 | - | CASTLVGYEQFF
few | TRBV29-1 | 13 | - | CSLRDEGAYGYTF
- | TRBV4-2 | 13 | - | CASSQDGGEPQHF
many | TRBV28 | 17 | TRBD2 | CASSPNLGLADQETQYF
many | TRBV18 | 14 | - | CASSLSQGNTEAFF